This T cell receptor beta chain was observed in a study of OX40 agonist ivuxolimab in advanced cancers. Clones were read by immunoSEQ multiplex PCR, and TCRdb kept only the in-frame ones, dropping some. The repertoire consists of tens of thousands of clones, with around 86% occurring once and the leading ten covering less than 1.1%. Trimming stripped 2 bases from V and 3 bases from J, with 10 bases between. This CDR3 region has 14 residues. Germline V gene sequence: CDR1 MDHEN, CDR2 SYDVKM. The chain combines TRBV28 with TRBJ1-1; the D is unclear. The input for sequencing was CD4+ or CD8+ T cells sorted from blood, taken in a trial of the OX40 agonist ivuxolimab. The sequence was obtained from an adult with an advanced solid tumor such as melanoma, head and neck, liver or kidney cancer. CDR3 DNA: TGTGCCAGCAGTTTAGTGGTCAGACACACTGAAGCTTTCTTT. This sequence encodes CASSLVVRHTEAFF.